This TCR beta chain was documented in a study of cytomegalovirus exposure and HLA in healthy donors. The primer mix had 60 Vbeta and 13 Jbeta primers. Measured with immunoSEQ multiplex PCR; TCRdb has only the in-frame clones, and not every one. This sample carries about 63,000 clones, roughly 80% of them seen once, and the ten largest clones take roughly a quarter. The V gene lost 5 bases and the J gene lost 3 bases, with 11 bases spanning the gap. Per the germline V gene, CDR1 is SGHRS and CDR2 is YFSETQ. The CDR3 consists of 13 residues. This clone was recorded only once. V usage is TRBV5-1 and J usage is TRBJ2-5, with D unresolved. The sequence was collected from a woman aged 40 to 50 in good health and CMV-seropositive. What was sequenced was PBMCs. DNA of the CDR3: TGCGCCAGCAGTCGAGAGGTAGAAGAGACCCAGTACTTC. This gives the protein CASSREVEETQYF.